The sample holds one count of the clone carrying this T cell receptor beta chain. Sequencing used immunoSEQ multiplex PCR; TCRdb keeps in-frame clones, though not all of them. Of 450,000 to 650,000 clones detected, 78% appear once; the ten largest clones hold roughly 0.013%. The data were obtained in a study of shared T cell receptors in the human thymus. V shed 6 bases and J shed 0 bases, with 15 bases lying between them. Germline V gene lookup returns CDR1 MGHDK and CDR2 SYGVNS. The CDR3 totals 15 residues. In addition, the sample was reused for a study of human thymus T cells. That work contributes: The donors were infants in Finland with congenital heart defects, otherwise immunologically healthy. Resected material from corrective heart surgery provided the thymus tissue analysed. Thymic and blood repertoires appeared to display a bias in their usage of V and J genes. Thymic repertoires overlap heavily among unrelated individuals, related research has reported.

The sequenced sample consisted of thymocytes. The J gene is TRBJ2-7, the V gene TRBV25-1, with D uncertain. The source is a boy in the first two years of life with a congenital heart defect. Written as DNA, the CDR3 is TGTGCCAGCAGCCCACTTGCGGAAAGCTCCTACGAGCAGTACTTC. It specifies CASSPLAESSYEQYF.